The 2 T cell receptor beta chains below were found in one sample sequenced in a study of tumor and adjacent non-tumor tissue in lung cancer. A modified ARM-PCR protocol with three rounds of nested PCR amplified TCRbeta. TCRdb ran MiXCR on the multiplex PCR reads and lists one entry per CDR3 protein. The repertoire holds about 200,000 distinct CDR3 sequences, with over 55% as singletons. No cell sorting was done before RNA was extracted from the tissue. The sample consisted of lung tumor tissue. The receptor source for this set is a man in his 60s with non-small cell lung cancer.

About this clonotype: A junction end diverges from the germline sequence, so it may reflect a read error. V is TRBV29-1 and J is TRBJ2-4; weak D call: TRBD2 (6 bases). Germline CDR1 is SQVTM and CDR2 is ANQGSEA. The CDR3 runs 11 residues. The CDR3 spells CSAEGEEIQHF. The CDR3 DNA is TGCAGCGCCGAAGGGGAGGAAATTCAGCACTTC.

As concerns this clonotype: One junction end does not reproduce the germline sequence, and a read error may be involved. This rearrangement joins TRBV5-1 to TRBJ2-3; the D gene is possibly TRBD1 (5 bases). Germline V gene sequence: CDR1 SGHRS, CDR2 YFSETQ. This CDR3 spans 13 amino acids. This CDR3 reads CSSSLGGTDTQYF. CDR3 sequence (DNA): TGCTCCAGCAGCTTAGGGGGCACAGATACGCAGTATTTT.